The source of this T cell receptor beta chain is a study of CD8 T cells in ankylosing spondylitis. The study, taken as a whole, reports: Typical of ankylosing spondylitis blood, it appeared, was a TCR beta motif of roughly eight highly homologous variants.

TCRdb re-called the 5' RACE reads through MiXCR, storing one row per CDR3 protein. The sample has hundreds of thousands of distinct CDR3 sequences, around 19% seen once. About this clonotype: Antigen unknown.

Input material: blood, either unsorted or a sorted T cell fraction (not recorded which). This TCR came from a male donor with ankylosing spondylitis.

The CDR3: CASSQEWRESYEQYF. The CDR3 DNA sequence: TGCGCCAGCAGCCAAGAATGGAGGGAATCGTACGAGCAGTACTTC. V usage is TRBV4-1 and J usage is TRBJ2-7, with D possibly being TRBD2 (6 bases). CDR1 is MGHRA and CDR2 is YSYEKL in the germline V gene. There are 15 residues in the CDR3. V shed 0 bases and J shed 4 bases, with 13 bases lying between them.